This T cell receptor (beta chain) comes out of a study of neurological immune-mediated disorders. 2 million unsorted PBMCs were stored in RNAlater at -80 °C before RNA extraction. Germline V gene data show CDR1 as MDHEN and CDR2 as SYDVKM. The junction had 13 bases not matched to a gene; V was cut back by 3 bases and J by 7 bases. The CDR3 has 16 amino acids. Template-switch 5'RACE cDNA synthesis added a 10-nucleotide unique molecular identifier. Per sequencing run, 15-18 subjects together gave over 190 million TCR-beta sequences. TCRdb called the 5' RACE reads again in MiXCR, with one record for every CDR3 protein. Among 80,000 or so distinct CDR3 sequences listed, under 10% were seen once. Broader study findings: No CDR3 amino acid sequences were shared by expanded clones across subjects, suggesting private repertoires in all groups.

This clonotype was detected ten times or more. What it binds is not known. The sequencing sample was made of PBMCs. This receptor was obtained from a man aged 50 to 59 in good health. This rearrangement joins TRBV28 to TRBJ2-7; 9 nucleotides match TRBD1. This CDR3 reads CASSFQPGQGLGEQYF. DNA for the CDR3: TGTGCCAGCAGTTTCCAACCGGGACAGGGTTTGGGGGAGCAGTACTTC.